This TCR beta chain was documented in a study of T cells in Graves' hyperthyroidism and ophthalmopathy. The CDR3 consists of 16 residues. Germline CDR1 LGHDT, CDR2 YNNKEL (reference sequence). V gave up 3 bases and J gave up 0 bases, with 9 bases separating them. Clinical symptoms, serum thyroxine, TRAb, thyroid ultrasound and orbital computed tomography established diagnosis. Amplification targeted TCR beta CDR3 regions from RNA transcripts. HTBI primers were employed in a first-round RT-PCR of the TCR CDR3. TCRdb re-analysed the multiplex PCR reads in MiXCR, keeping a single row per CDR3 protein. The sample contains approximately 620,000 distinct CDR3 sequences, more than 15% of which appear only once. This clonotype was found many times.

The sample was blood. The receptor was isolated from a woman between 35 and 50 years old with Graves' ophthalmopathy. The V gene is TRBV3-1, the J gene TRBJ2-6; D might be TRBD1 (6 bases). The CDR3 DNA is TGTGCCAGCAGCCAGACGACAGGCTCTGGGGCCAACGTCCTGACTTTC. Translating gives CASSQTTGSGANVLTF.